This T cell receptor (beta chain) was obtained from a study of vaccination and CD4 T cells after COVID-19 (dated by TCRdb to between 2021 and 2023). Study-level background: The convalescent cohort included six males and four females, with two Hispanic individuals, seven Caucasians, two Asians and one multiracial person. Two doses of either the Pfizer-BioNTech BNT162b2 vaccine (n=8) or the Moderna mRNA-1273 vaccine (n=2) were administered to participants. Post-COVID blood samples were collected from convalescent patients a median of roughly 100 days after diagnosis, with a range of roughly 30 to 161 days. Post-vaccine blood samples were collected a median of around 10 weeks after the second vaccine dose, ranging from about 12 to 241 days. Culture stimuli were overlapping spike peptide pools from SARS-CoV-2 and from the common cold coronaviruses HCoV-NL63, HCoV-OC43 and HCoV-229E. As controls, cultures received a CEFX viral epitope pool (the positive control), an HIV-1 Nef peptide pool (the negative control), or no peptide at all. The spike-specific CD4+ TCR repertoire was compared before and after mRNA vaccination in approximately ten COVID-19 convalescent patients and a few infection-naive healthy vaccine recipients. An earlier paper using these donors assessed, at the TCR clonotype level, memory CD4+ T cell crossreactivity between SARS-CoV-2 and common cold coronavirus spike proteins.

What the authors observed across the whole study: The study included relatively few convalescent patients and did not analyze early timepoints after natural infection. Although the median number of SARS-CoV-2-reactive clonotypes went up from around 20 after infection to some 40 after vaccination, the increase was not significant. In convalescent patients, nearly all vaccine-specific clones (304 of 307) were found to be mono-reactive for SARS-CoV-2 spike rather than cross-reactive with common cold coronaviruses. Among convalescent patients, a median roughly 90% of the SARS-CoV-2-reactive clones seen after vaccination appeared only after vaccination, which suggests priming specific to the vaccine.

Measured from the cysteine to the phenylalanine, the CDR3 is 14 residues long. CDR3 DNA is the only sequence kept; it has 42 bases, read in frame from the first base. V is pared back by 5 bases and J by 3 bases, with 10 bases lying between the germline termini. Sequences SGHTA (CDR1) and FQGNSA (CDR2) are obtained from the germline V gene. Libraries were constructed by PCR. DNA from cultured CD4+ T cells underwent TCR sequencing with the Oncomine TCR Beta short-read assay at the Johns Hopkins FTIC core. The QIAamp micro DNA kit was used to extract genomic DNA from the cultured CD4+ T cells. Oncomine TCR Beta libraries from cultured CD4+ T cells were pooled using unique dual indexes and sequenced on an Illumina iSeq 100. From the authors' description of their analysis: Non-productive sequences were filtered out, and CDR3s that did not start with C, did not end with F or W, or were shorter than 7 amino acids were discarded. Antigen-specific clonotypes were identified using the MANAFEST web application through comparison of peptide-stimulated wells with reference and other culture wells. An FDR below 0.05, an odds ratio above 5, and a productive frequency above 0.1% in at least two of three replicate wells were required for clones to be considered positive. A clonotype was classed as cross-reactive if the clonotype showed significant expansion both in SARS-CoV-2 spike wells and in at least one common cold coronavirus spike condition. CDR3 homology was assessed with Levenshtein distances (stringdist) and unrooted phylogenetic trees (ape) in R version 3.6.1. TCRdb reran the public reads through fastp at Q25 and MiXCR, keeping productive beta chains. Entries are consolidated by CDR3 protein sequence, retaining the most common genes and DNA. TCRdb's processing, not the authors', yielded these V and J calls. This sample has about 7,000 distinct CDR3 sequences in its table, and 50% of those were observed once. The ten largest clones add up to roughly 36% of the sample.

Interpreted using the paper, the treatment or condition label stands for: roughly ten-day PBMC culture with coronavirus spike peptide pools or control peptides (ViraFEST assay). CD4+ T cells from unexposed donors were collected before the COVID-19 pandemic (2011-2018). The ViraFEST assay, used in the study, expanded antigen-specific T cells with peptide pools and then identified the expanded clonotypes through TCR sequencing. Each well held 1.5 million to 2.5 million PBMCs cultured with around 10 ug/ml peptide pools in IMDM containing 5% human AB serum and roughly 10 IU/ml IL-2. Half of the culture medium was replaced with fresh IL-2-containing medium on days 3 and 7. After around 11 days of culture, CD4+ T cells were isolated by negative selection using the EasySep CD4+ T cell isolation kit. Unexposed donor CD4+ T cells were tested for reactivity to SARS-CoV-2 S and N and four common cold coronavirus spike pools, as cell number allowed. Ficoll-Paque Plus gradient centrifugation was used to isolate PBMCs from whole blood, and the isolated PBMCs were then either used fresh or cryopreserved at -140C. In general, triplicate wells were set up for every culture condition. Leukapheresis product for the unexposed donors was bought commercially.

There are a few counts of this clonotype. Its specific antigen is unknown. No base-level quality is on record; no much larger clone is a single base apart. Source material: CD4+ T cells from blood, cultured in vitro. The chain couples TRBV7-2 to TRBJ2-2, with no confidently assigned D gene. The receptor was derived from a human donor in good health. Here is the DNA: TGTGCCAGCAGCCCCCGACTTGACACCGGGGAGCTGTTTTTT. Translated, this gives CASSPRLDTGELFF.